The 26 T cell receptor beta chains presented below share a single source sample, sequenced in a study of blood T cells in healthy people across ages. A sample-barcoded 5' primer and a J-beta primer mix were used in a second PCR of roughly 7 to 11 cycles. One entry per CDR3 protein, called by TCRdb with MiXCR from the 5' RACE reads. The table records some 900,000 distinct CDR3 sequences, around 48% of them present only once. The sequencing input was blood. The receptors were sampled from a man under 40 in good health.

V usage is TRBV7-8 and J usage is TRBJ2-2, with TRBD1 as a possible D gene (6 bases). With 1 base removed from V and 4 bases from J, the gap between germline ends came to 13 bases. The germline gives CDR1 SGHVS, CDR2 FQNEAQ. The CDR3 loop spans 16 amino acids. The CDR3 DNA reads TGTGCCAGCAGCTTAGGGGGGCCTCGGGGCACCGGGGAGCTGTTTTTT. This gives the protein CASSLGGPRGTGELFF.

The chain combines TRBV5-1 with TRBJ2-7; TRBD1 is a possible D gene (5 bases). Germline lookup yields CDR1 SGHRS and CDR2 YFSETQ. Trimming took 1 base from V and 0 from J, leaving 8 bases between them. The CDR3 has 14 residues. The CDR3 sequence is CASSLIDSSYEQYF. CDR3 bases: TGCGCCAGCAGCTTGATTGACAGCTCCTACGAGCAGTACTTC.

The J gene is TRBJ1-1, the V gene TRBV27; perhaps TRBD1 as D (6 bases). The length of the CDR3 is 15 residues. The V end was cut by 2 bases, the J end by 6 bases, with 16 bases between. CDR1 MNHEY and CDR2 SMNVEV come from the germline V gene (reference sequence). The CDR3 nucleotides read TGTGCCAGCAGTTTACACTCCGGGACATCCTCTGAAGCTTTCTTT. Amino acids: CASSLHSGTSSEAFF.

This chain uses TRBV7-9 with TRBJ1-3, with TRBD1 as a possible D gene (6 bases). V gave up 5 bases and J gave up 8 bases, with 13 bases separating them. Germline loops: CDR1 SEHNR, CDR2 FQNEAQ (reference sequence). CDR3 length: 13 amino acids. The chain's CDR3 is CASSPQTGHTIYF. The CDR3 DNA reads TGTGCCAGCAGCCCCCAGACAGGCCACACCATATATTTT. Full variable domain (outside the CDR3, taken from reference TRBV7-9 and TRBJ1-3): DTGVSQNPRHKITKRGQNVTFRCDPISEHNRLYWYRQTLGQGPEFLTYFQNEAQLEKSRLLSDRFSAERPKGSFSTLEIQRTEQGDSAMYLCASSPQTGHTIYFGEGSWLTVV.

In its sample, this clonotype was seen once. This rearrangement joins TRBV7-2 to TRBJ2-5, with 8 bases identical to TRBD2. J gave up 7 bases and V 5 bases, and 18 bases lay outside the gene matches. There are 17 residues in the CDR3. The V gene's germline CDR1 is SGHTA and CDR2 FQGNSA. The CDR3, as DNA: TGTGCCAGCAGCCCGCGGGGTAGCGGGGACCCTTTCGCGACCCAGTACTTC. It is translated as CASSPRGSGDPFATQYF.

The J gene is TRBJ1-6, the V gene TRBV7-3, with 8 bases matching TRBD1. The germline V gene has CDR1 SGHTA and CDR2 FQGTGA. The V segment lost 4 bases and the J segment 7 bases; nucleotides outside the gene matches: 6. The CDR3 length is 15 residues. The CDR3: CASSSTGGRNSPLHF. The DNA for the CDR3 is TGTGCCAGCAGCTCAACAGGGGGTCGAAATTCACCCCTCCACTTT.

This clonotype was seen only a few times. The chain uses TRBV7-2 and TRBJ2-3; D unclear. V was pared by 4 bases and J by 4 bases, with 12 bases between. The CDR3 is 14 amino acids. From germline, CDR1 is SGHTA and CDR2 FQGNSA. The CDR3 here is CASSSGPGADTQYF. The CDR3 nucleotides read TGTGCCAGCAGCTCCGGACCTGGGGCAGATACGCAGTATTTT.

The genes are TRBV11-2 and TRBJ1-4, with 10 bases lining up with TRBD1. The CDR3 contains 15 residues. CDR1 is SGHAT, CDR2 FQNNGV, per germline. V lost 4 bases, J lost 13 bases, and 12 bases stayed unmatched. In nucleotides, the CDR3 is TGTGCCAGCAGCTGGGGGACAGGGGTTGCTAAAAGACTGTTTTTT. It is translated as CASSWGTGVAKRLFF.

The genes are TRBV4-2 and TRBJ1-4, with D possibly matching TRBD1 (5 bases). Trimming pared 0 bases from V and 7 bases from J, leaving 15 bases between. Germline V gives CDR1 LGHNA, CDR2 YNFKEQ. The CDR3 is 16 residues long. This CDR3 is CASSQDQARGAEKLFF. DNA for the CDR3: TGTGCCAGCAGCCAAGATCAGGCGAGGGGTGCTGAAAAACTGTTTTTT.

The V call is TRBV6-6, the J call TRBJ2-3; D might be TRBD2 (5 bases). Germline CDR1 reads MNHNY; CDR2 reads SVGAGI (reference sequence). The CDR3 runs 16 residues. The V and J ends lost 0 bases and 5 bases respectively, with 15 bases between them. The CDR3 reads CASSYSTGVVGDTQYF. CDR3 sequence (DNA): TGTGCCAGCAGTTACTCGACCGGGGTAGTAGGAGATACGCAGTATTTT.

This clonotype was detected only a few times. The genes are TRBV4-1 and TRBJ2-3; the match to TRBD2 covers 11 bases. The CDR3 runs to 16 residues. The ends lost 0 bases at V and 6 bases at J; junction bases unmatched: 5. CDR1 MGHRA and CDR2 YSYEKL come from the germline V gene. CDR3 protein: CASSQDPSGGSDTQYF. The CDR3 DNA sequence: TGCGCCAGCAGCCAAGACCCTAGCGGGGGGTCGGATACGCAGTATTTT.

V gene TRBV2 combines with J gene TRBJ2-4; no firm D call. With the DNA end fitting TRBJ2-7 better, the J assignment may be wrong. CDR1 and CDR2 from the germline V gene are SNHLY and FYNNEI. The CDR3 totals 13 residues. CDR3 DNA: TGTGCCAGCACCCTACGTGAGGACTACGAGCAGTACTTC. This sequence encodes CASTLREDYEQYF.

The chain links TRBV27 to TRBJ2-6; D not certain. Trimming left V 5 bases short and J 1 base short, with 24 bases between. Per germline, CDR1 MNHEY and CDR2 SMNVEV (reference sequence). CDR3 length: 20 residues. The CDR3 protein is CASSILSLGPESSGANVLTF. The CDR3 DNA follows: TGTGCCAGCAGTATCCTCTCCTTAGGGCCCGAATCGTCTGGGGCCAACGTCCTGACTTTC.

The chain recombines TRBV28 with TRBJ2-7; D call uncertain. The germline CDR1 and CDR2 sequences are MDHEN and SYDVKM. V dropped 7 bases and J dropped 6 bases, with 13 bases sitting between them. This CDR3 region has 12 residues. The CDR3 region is CASILSWGEQYF. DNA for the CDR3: TGTGCCAGCATTTTGTCTTGGGGCGAGCAGTACTTC.

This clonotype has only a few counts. CDR3 nucleotides: TGTGCCAGCAGCTCAGGGTTTATCGCAGATACGCAGTATTTT. Encoded protein: CASSSGFIADTQYF. This rearrangement joins TRBV7-8 to TRBJ2-3; perhaps TRBD1 as D (5 bases). This CDR3 contains 14 residues. Trimming removed 4 bases from V and 4 bases from J, with 12 bases in between. Germline V CDR1 and CDR2: SGHVS, FQNEAQ. Full variable domain (rest looked up from reference TRBV7-8 and TRBJ2-3): GAGVSQSPRYKVAKRGQDVALRCDPISGHVSLFWYQQALGQGPEFLTYFQNEAQLDKSGLPSDRFFAERPEGSVSTLKIQRTQQEDSAVYLCASSSGFIADTQYFGPGTRLTVL.

Here the CDR3 DNA reads TGTGCCAGCAGGCGGGGACAGACGAACACTGAAGCTTTCTTT. It specifies CASRRGQTNTEAFF. The chain recombines TRBV7-9 with TRBJ1-1, with TRBD1 identical over 7 bases. The J segment lost 1 base and the V segment lost 6 bases, leaving 5 bases of the junction unmatched. Germline values: CDR1 SEHNR, CDR2 FQNEAQ (reference sequence). The CDR3 has 14 residues. Full variable domain (missing parts from reference TRBV7-9 and TRBJ1-1): DTGVSQNPRHKITKRGQNVTFRCDPISEHNRLYWYRQTLGQGPEFLTYFQNEAQLEKSRLLSDRFSAERPKGSFSTLEIQRTEQGDSAMYLCASRRGQTNTEAFFGQGTRLTVV.

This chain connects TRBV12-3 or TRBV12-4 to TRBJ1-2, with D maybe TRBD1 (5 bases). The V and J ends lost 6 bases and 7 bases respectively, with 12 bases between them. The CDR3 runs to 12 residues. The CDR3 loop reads CASRTQGGGYTF. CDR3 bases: TGTGCCAGCAGGACTCAGGGAGGTGGCTACACCTTC.

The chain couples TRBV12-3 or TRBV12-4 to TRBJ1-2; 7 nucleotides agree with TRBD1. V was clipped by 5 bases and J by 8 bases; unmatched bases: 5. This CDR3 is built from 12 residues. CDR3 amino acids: CASSGTVGGYTF. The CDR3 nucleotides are TGTGCCAGCAGTGGGACAGTGGGCGGCTACACCTTC.

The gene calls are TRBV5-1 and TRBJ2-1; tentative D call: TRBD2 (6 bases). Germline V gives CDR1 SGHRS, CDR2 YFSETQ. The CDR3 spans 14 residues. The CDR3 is CATQEGRNYNEQFF. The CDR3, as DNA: TGCGCTACTCAGGAGGGGCGTAACTACAATGAGCAGTTCTTC. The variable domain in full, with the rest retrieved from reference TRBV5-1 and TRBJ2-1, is KAGVTQTPRYLIKTRGQQVTLSCSPISGHRSVSWYQQTPGQGLQFLFEYFSETQRNKGNFPGRFSGRQFSNSRSEMNVSTLELGDSALYLCATQEGRNYNEQFFGPGTRLTVL.

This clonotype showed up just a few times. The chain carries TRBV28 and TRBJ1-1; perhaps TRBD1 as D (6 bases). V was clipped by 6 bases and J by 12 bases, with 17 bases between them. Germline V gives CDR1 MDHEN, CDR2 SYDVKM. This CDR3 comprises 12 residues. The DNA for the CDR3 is TGTGCCAGCAGAACTTCCAGGGGAGGGACTTTCTTT. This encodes CASRTSRGGTFF.

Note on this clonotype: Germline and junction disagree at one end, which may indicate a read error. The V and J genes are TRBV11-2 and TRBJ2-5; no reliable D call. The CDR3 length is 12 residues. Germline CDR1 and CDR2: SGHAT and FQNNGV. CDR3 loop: CASSIDFDRQYF. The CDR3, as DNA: TGTGCCAGCAGCATAGACTTCGATAGACAGTACTTC.

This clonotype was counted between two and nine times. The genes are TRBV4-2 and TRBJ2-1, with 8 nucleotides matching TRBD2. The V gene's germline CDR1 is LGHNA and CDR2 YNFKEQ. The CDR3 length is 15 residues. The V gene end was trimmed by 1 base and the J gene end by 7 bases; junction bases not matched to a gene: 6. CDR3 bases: TGTGCCAGCAGCCAAGGAGAAGCGGGGGTAAATGAGCAGTTCTTC. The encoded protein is CASSQGEAGVNEQFF.

This CDR3 is CASSFGNHRGYNEQFF. CDR3 DNA sequence: TGTGCCAGCAGTTTCGGGAATCACCGGGGCTACAATGAGCAGTTCTTC. The chain has TRBV6-2 or TRBV6-3 and TRBJ2-1; the D gene is possibly TRBD2 (5 bases). CDR3 length equals 16 residues. Trimming left V 4 bases short and J 3 bases short, with 16 bases between. In germline, CDR1 is MNHEY, CDR2 SVGEGT.

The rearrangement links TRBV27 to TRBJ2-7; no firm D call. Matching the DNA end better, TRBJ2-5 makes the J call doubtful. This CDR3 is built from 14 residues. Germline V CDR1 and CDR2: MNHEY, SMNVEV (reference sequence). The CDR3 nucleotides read TGTGCCAGCAGTGTAACCGGCAATTTGGAGACCCAGTACTTC. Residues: CASSVTGNLETQYF.

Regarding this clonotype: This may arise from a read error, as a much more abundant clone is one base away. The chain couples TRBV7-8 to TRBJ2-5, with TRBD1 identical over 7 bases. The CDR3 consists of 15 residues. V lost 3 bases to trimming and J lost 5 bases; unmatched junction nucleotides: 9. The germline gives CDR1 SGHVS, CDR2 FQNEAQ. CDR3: CASSLALDRLETQYF. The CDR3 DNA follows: TGTGCCAGCAGCTTGGCTTTGGACAGGTTGGAGACCCAGTACTTC.

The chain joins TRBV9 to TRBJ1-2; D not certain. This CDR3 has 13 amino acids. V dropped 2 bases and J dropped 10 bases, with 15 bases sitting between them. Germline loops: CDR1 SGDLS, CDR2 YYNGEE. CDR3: CASSVSGGDDYTF. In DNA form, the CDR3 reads TGTGCCAGCAGCGTTTCGGGTGGCGATGACTACACCTTC.